The rows below give T cell receptor beta chains drawn from one sample of a study of blood T cells in healthy people across ages. TCRdb processed the 5' RACE reads anew with MiXCR; each CDR3 protein has one entry. Among 1,300,000 or so distinct CDR3 sequences listed, approximately 60% were seen once. Sequenced input: blood. These receptors all stem from a man aged 18 to 35 in good health. CDR3s include the opening cysteine and the closing phenylalanine or tryptophan. Each record gives: V gene, CDR3 protein.

V gene: TRBV10-3
CDR3 protein: CAISDSMNTEAFF

V gene: TRBV6-2/TRBV6-3
CDR3 protein: CASSYSEGARNEKLFF

V gene: TRBV7-6
CDR3 protein: CASSLARPGAREELFF

V gene: TRBV12-3/TRBV12-4
CDR3 protein: CASRPTGGHDSNQPQHF

V gene: TRBV5-1
CDR3 protein: CASSLLRGSSDTQYF

V gene: TRBV10-3
CDR3 protein: CAIESDSPAGYGYTF

V gene: TRBV6-6
CDR3 protein: CASSYSYPTELYTEAFF

V gene: TRBV5-6
CDR3 protein: CASSPGTAGYTF

V gene: TRBV10-1
CDR3 protein: CASSETESPTNEQFF

V gene: TRBV27
CDR3 protein: CASSALVPYEQYF

V gene: TRBV25-1
CDR3 protein: CASRPPKGRAGRTGELFF

V gene: TRBV6-2/TRBV6-3
CDR3 protein: CASSYDRYYGYTF

V gene: TRBV7-2
CDR3 protein: CASSLSWGRGNEQFF

V gene: TRBV29-1
CDR3 protein: CSVATRGADTQYF

V gene: TRBV20-1
CDR3 protein: CSAKESGSPYEQYF

V gene: TRBV20-1
CDR3 protein: CSTSLSRNYGYTF

V gene: TRBV4-3
CDR3 protein: CASTDRVQFNNSPLHF

V gene: TRBV11-2
CDR3 protein: CASSDPGQISINEQFF

V gene: TRBV29-1
CDR3 protein: CSVGRAGGGETQYF

V gene: TRBV6-5
CDR3 protein: CASSTLRGTNYGYTF

V gene: TRBV29-1
CDR3 protein: CSVVDVLGYEQYF

V gene: TRBV2
CDR3 protein: CASSLDRIYEQYF

V gene: TRBV30
CDR3 protein: CAWMRSRAGNEQYF

V gene: TRBV6-5
CDR3 protein: CASSLGTLLSGNTIYF

V gene: TRBV6-2/TRBV6-3
CDR3 protein: CASSRALGAGETQYF

V gene: TRBV7-9
CDR3 protein: CASSLAGGEQFF

V gene: TRBV6-5
CDR3 protein: CASSAGGIGYEQYF

V gene: TRBV6-5
CDR3 protein: CASRRELGTEAFF

V gene: TRBV5-1
CDR3 protein: CASSSDSPTNEKLFF

V gene: TRBV7-9
CDR3 protein: CASSSLGGGDYEQYF

V gene: TRBV20-1
CDR3 protein: CSARGLFSAYNEQFF

V gene: TRBV7-2
CDR3 protein: CASSSYDLDAQETQYF

V gene: TRBV7-2
CDR3 protein: CARTEGQDTQYF

V gene: TRBV3-1
CDR3 protein: CASSQDQDRIYGYTF

V gene: TRBV20-1
CDR3 protein: CSASRVGIAGGRGEQYF

V gene: TRBV2
CDR3 protein: CASKHGLAGETPDTQYF

V gene: TRBV4-2
CDR3 protein: CASSLGGRSEAFF

V gene: TRBV24-1
CDR3 protein: CATSNWDRFDEQFF

V gene: TRBV5-1
CDR3 protein: CASSPVRGVYGYTF

V gene: TRBV14
CDR3 protein: CASSQRQSAPVNTDTQYF

V gene: TRBV7-8
CDR3 protein: CASSLEIAGETQYF

V gene: TRBV20-1
CDR3 protein: CSAPGERGDPGELFF

V gene: TRBV2
CDR3 protein: CASSDSRGGRGETQAF

V gene: TRBV5-5
CDR3 protein: CASFRDLTYEQYF

V gene: TRBV4-1
CDR3 protein: CASSRPAGVSDEQYF

V gene: TRBV6-6
CDR3 protein: CASQSGGRSPLHF

V gene: TRBV29-1
CDR3 protein: CSGHTSTDTQYF

V gene: TRBV29-1
CDR3 protein: CSVDQGGSYNEQFF

V gene: TRBV6-6
CDR3 protein: CASSPFKSYEQYF

V gene: TRBV9
CDR3 protein: CASSVVATDTQYF

V gene: TRBV4-1
CDR3 protein: CASSQDFVRRYEQYF

V gene: TRBV4-1
CDR3 protein: CASSQGGDFTDTQYF

V gene: TRBV7-8
CDR3 protein: CASSEERRQGWTYEQYF

V gene: TRBV25-1
CDR3 protein: CASSHYRDSQPQHF

V gene: TRBV27
CDR3 protein: CASSPLGSDTQYF

V gene: TRBV6-1
CDR3 protein: CASTPIADSSYNEQFF